This T cell receptor (beta chain) was identified during a study of cytomegalovirus exposure and HLA in healthy donors. Study results and caveats: Available immune exposure information was restricted to CMV serostatus only. Later analysis identified 16,951 TCR beta sequences associated with HLA alleles, using a false discovery rate threshold of 0.05. Researchers catalogued some 160 TCR beta chains as cytomegalovirus-associated.

Germline lookup yields CDR1 SGDLS and CDR2 YYNGEE. Trimming removed 3 bases from V and 10 bases from J, with 11 bases in between. This CDR3 has 13 amino acids. PCR was performed using 60 Vbeta and 13 Jbeta primers. TCRdb keeps only in-frame clones here, not all; method: immunoSEQ multiplex PCR. The sample has roughly 120,000 clones, 75% seen once. Details on this clone: Its matching antigen is unknown.

The source of this sequence is a young woman in good health and CMV-seronegative. The sample was PBMCs. This sequence joins TRBV9 and TRBJ1-6; D is uncertain. The CDR3 DNA sequence: TGTGCCAGCAGCGAGGCAGGTAGATCACCCCTCCACTTT. This encodes CASSEAGRSPLHF.